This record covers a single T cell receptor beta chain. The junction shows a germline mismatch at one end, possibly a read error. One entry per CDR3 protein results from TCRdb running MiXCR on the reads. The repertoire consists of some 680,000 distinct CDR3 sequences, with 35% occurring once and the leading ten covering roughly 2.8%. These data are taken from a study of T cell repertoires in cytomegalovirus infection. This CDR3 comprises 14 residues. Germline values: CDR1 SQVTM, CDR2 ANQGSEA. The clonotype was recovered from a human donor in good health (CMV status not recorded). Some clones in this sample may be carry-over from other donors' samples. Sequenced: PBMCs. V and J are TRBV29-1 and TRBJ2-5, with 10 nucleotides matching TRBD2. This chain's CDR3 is CSAEVAGGQETQYF. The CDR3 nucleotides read TGCAGCGCTGAAGTAGCGGGGGGCCAAGAGACCCAGTACTTC.